The T cell receptor (beta chain) under discussion was sequenced for a study of T cells after yellow fever vaccination. Findings and caveats of the study: Highly abundant clonotypes carried over from the bulk population could end up in FACS-sorted repertoires as contaminants.

Details on this clonotype: Its antigen remains unknown.

V was trimmed by 3 bases and J by 3 bases, leaving 3 bases between them. CDR1 and CDR2 from the germline V gene are MNHEY and SMNVEV (reference sequence). The CDR3 extends over 12 amino acids. 5'RACE template switching generated TCR cDNA, adding a universal primer site and UMIs. TCRdb reprocessed the 5' RACE reads via MiXCR and lists one record per CDR3 protein. Among 150,000 to 200,000 distinct CDR3 sequences, approximately 11% were seen once, and the ten largest hold 36%. The sequenced sample was CD8+ T cells sorted from PBMCs, obtained 15 days after the yellow fever booster vaccination. The clonotype comes from a man aged 18 to 30 who received the YFV17D yellow fever vaccine. The chain employs TRBV27 and TRBJ2-1; no clear D gene. In DNA form, the CDR3 reads TGTGCCAGCAGTTTCAACTACAATGAGCAGTTCTTC. Translating gives CASSFNYNEQFF.